These 18 T cell receptor beta chains were sequenced from one sample in a study of cytotoxic CD8 clonotypes in ibrutinib-treated CLL. Assay used: immunoSEQ multiplex PCR; TCRdb lists only in-frame clones, some missing. Found here are 100,000 to 150,000 clones, approximately 85% of them singletons; the top ten hold roughly 1.9%. The source material was PBMCs, sampled after 24 months of ibrutinib treatment. Source of these receptors: a human donor with chronic lymphocytic leukemia.

This rearrangement joins TRBV28 to TRBJ2-1; TRBD2 might be the D (6 bases). Germline CDR1 MDHEN, CDR2 SYDVKM. V was cut by 4 bases and J by 4 bases, with 14 bases left in between. There are 15 residues in the CDR3. The CDR3 DNA sequence: TGTGCCAGCAGTTCCCCGCGGGGCAGGTACAATGAGCAGTTCTTC. Its translation: CASSSPRGRYNEQFF.

The gene calls are TRBV19 and TRBJ1-1; the D is unclear. The V and J ends lost 7 bases and 2 bases respectively, with 11 bases between them. The CDR3 spans 13 residues. CDR1 is LNHDA and CDR2 is SQIVND in the germline V gene (reference sequence). CDR3 region: CASIGRGNTEAFF. Here the CDR3 DNA reads TGTGCCAGTATCGGACGGGGAAACACTGAAGCTTTCTTT.

V is TRBV7-8 and J is TRBJ1-1; D gene ambiguous. The CDR3 consists of 13 residues. Per the germline V gene, CDR1 is SGHVS and CDR2 is FQNEAQ. The ends were cut back, 2 bases at V and 1 base at J, with 5 bases in the middle. The CDR3 bases are TGTGCCAGCAGCTTACAGTCGAACACTGAAGCTTTCTTT. It is translated as CASSLQSNTEAFF. The full variable domain, its missing parts supplied by reference TRBV7-8 and TRBJ1-1, is GAGVSQSPRYKVAKRGQDVALRCDPISGHVSLFWYQQALGQGPEFLTYFQNEAQLDKSGLPSDRFFAERPEGSVSTLKIQRTQQEDSAVYLCASSLQSNTEAFFGQGTRLTVV.

The CDR3 region is CASSLGSRGPGVGTDTQYF. CDR3 DNA sequence: TGTGCCAGCAGCTTAGGGAGCAGGGGGCCTGGAGTGGGCACAGATACGCAGTATTTT. The chain employs TRBV7-3 and TRBJ2-3, with 8 bases that match TRBD1. Per the germline V gene, CDR1 is SGHTA and CDR2 is FQGTGA. This CDR3 spans 19 amino acids. The trim removed 2 bases at V and 1 base at J, leaving 14 bases unmatched.

This chain links TRBV7-2 with TRBJ1-5; D unresolved. The CDR3 has 17 residues. Looked up from germline, CDR1 is SGHTA and CDR2 is FQGNSA. V was pared by 5 bases and J by 4 bases, with 21 bases between. CDR3 amino acids: CASSLQPGPTTNQPQHF. CDR3 sequence (DNA): TGTGCCAGCAGCCTACAACCAGGTCCCACTACAAATCAGCCCCAGCATTTT.

V is TRBV5-1 and J is TRBJ1-2, with D possibly being TRBD1 (5 bases). The V end lost 2 bases, the J end lost 7 bases, and 15 bases lay between the germline ends. The germline V gene has CDR1 SGHRS and CDR2 YFSETQ. The CDR3 is made up of 14 amino acids. The chain's CDR3 is CASSLGGAAPGYTF. DNA for the CDR3: TGCGCCAGCAGCTTAGGTGGGGCAGCCCCTGGCTACACCTTC.

This rearrangement joins TRBV7-3 to TRBJ2-1, with 14 bases aligning to TRBD2. This CDR3 is built from 16 residues. CDR1 is SGHTA and CDR2 is FQGTGA in the germline V gene. The V segment lost 5 bases and the J segment 8 bases; nucleotides outside the gene matches: 8. The CDR3 region is CASSMTSGGVSHEQFF. CDR3 nucleotides: TGTGCCAGCAGCATGACTAGCGGGGGGGTCTCCCATGAGCAGTTCTTC.

The count of this clone is one. This chain joins TRBV7-9 and TRBJ2-2, with D possibly TRBD2 on 6 matching bases. V lost 1 base and J 1 base, leaving 10 bases between the germline ends. Germline V gene sequence: CDR1 SEHNR, CDR2 FQNEAQ (reference sequence). The CDR3 totals 16 residues. The CDR3 loop is CASSLVGGLNTGELFF. The DNA of the CDR3 is TGTGCCAGCAGCTTAGTAGGAGGGCTGAACACCGGGGAGCTGTTTTTT.

A remark on this clone: The germline gene is not matched at one end of the junction; a read error may be the cause. The chain carries TRBV7-7 and TRBJ2-5; possible D gene TRBD1, 6 bases. Germline V gene lookup returns CDR1 SSHAT and CDR2 FNYEAQ (reference sequence). This CDR3 is built from 15 residues. DNA of the CDR3: TGTGCTAGCAGCCCGGAAGGGGGTGGAGCAGAGACCCAGTACTTC. This gives the protein CASSPEGGGAETQYF.

The CDR3 DNA is TGCGCCAGCAGCCAAGAGGACAGGGGCGAGCAGTACTTC. Its translation: CASSQEDRGEQYF. V is TRBV4-3 and J is TRBJ2-7; TRBD1 agrees at 9 bases. This CDR3 region has 13 residues. Per germline, CDR1 LGHNA and CDR2 YSLEER. Germline trimming cut 0 bases from V and 6 bases from J; bases unmatched to any gene: 0.

This clone was recorded once. The chain carries TRBV7-2 and TRBJ2-7, with D unclear. Germline assignment: CDR1 SGHTA and CDR2 FQGNSA. The CDR3 totals 15 residues. The V gene lost 1 base and the J gene lost 0 bases, with 10 bases spanning the gap. The CDR3 protein is CASSLVRSPSYEQYF. The CDR3 nucleotides read TGTGCCAGCAGCTTAGTGCGGAGCCCCTCCTACGAGCAGTACTTC.

This clone appeared a single time. The chain combines TRBV2 with TRBJ2-1; D perhaps matches TRBD2 (5 bases). This CDR3 is built from 15 residues. Per germline, CDR1 SNHLY and CDR2 FYNNEI. V lost 7 bases to trimming and J lost 0 bases, with 13 bases between them. The CDR3 bases are TGTGCCAGCAATCCAGCGGCGAGCTCCTACAATGAGCAGTTCTTC. Its protein is CASNPAASSYNEQFF.

The V gene is TRBV5-1, the J gene TRBJ1-2; 10 nucleotides line up with TRBD1. This CDR3 region has 15 residues. Germline V CDR1 and CDR2: SGHRS, YFSETQ. The junction had 1 base not matched to a gene; V was cut back by 0 bases and J by 2 bases. CDR3 region: CASSLGTGGNYGYTF. CDR3 DNA: TGCGCCAGCAGCTTGGGGACAGGGGGGAACTATGGCTACACCTTC.

This chain connects TRBV7-2 to TRBJ2-3; 16 positions match TRBD2. Germline-derived CDR1 and CDR2 are SGHTA and FQGNSA. This CDR3 contains 14 residues. The trim removed 4 bases at V and 14 bases at J, leaving 6 bases unmatched. CDR3 in DNA: TGTGCCAGCAGCTATCCGGGACTAGCGGGGGGGCTGTATTTT. Residues: CASSYPGLAGGLYF.

The chain joins TRBV7-3 to TRBJ2-3, with D perhaps TRBD1 (6 bases). In germline, CDR1 is SGHTA, CDR2 FQGTGA. Trimming took off 4 bases at V and 4 bases at J, with 15 bases between the two ends. The CDR3 covers 15 residues. The chain's CDR3 is CASSSQGGRADTQYF. The CDR3 DNA follows: TGTGCCAGCAGCTCCCAAGGGGGTAGGGCAGATACGCAGTATTTT.

The J gene is TRBJ2-7, the V gene TRBV6-1; 7 bases fit TRBD2. Germline CDR1 is MNHNS and CDR2 is SASEGT. The CDR3 contains 11 residues. The junction had 4 bases not matched to a gene; V was cut back by 3 bases and J by 11 bases. CDR3 in amino acids: CASSDFGGEYF. The DNA for the CDR3 is TGTGCCAGCAGTGATTTTGGGGGGGAGTACTTC.

This chain links TRBV5-4 with TRBJ2-2; D remains ambiguous. Per the germline V gene, CDR1 is SGHNT and CDR2 is YYREEE (reference sequence). The CDR3 runs to 14 residues. Trimming stripped 4 bases from V and 1 base from J, with 8 bases between. DNA of the CDR3: TGTGCCAGCAGCCTTTGGGGGAACACCGGGGAGCTGTTTTTT. Amino acid sequence: CASSLWGNTGELFF.

CDR3 protein: CASSLGLELAKNIQYF. In DNA form, the CDR3 reads TGCGCCAGCAGCCTCGGACTCGAACTAGCCAAAAACATTCAGTACTTC. The V and J genes are TRBV4-3 and TRBJ2-4; maybe TRBD2 (5 bases). CDR3 length equals 16 residues. Germline V gives CDR1 LGHNA, CDR2 YSLEER. With 4 bases removed from V and 0 bases from J, the gap between germline ends came to 13 bases.